This record concerns one T cell receptor beta chain sequence. Its specificity is not known. The length of the CDR3 is 14 residues. Germline lookup yields CDR1 ENHRY and CDR2 SYGVKD. Trimming shortened V by 10 bases and J by 4 bases, and 16 bases separated the two germline ends. These data originate in a study of siplizumab effects on memory and regulatory T cells. Study findings and constraints: The mean Treg-derived percentage of mappable alloreactive CD4+ clones was about 70% with siplizumab compared with approximately 28% in controls. Under siplizumab, alloreactive sequences traced to unstimulated CD4+ memory cells were significantly reduced. Proliferating Tregs from siplizumab cultures lacked functional confirmation of suppression.

Generated by immunoSEQ multiplex PCR, the TCRdb table keeps only in-frame clones and is missing some. The table includes roughly 100,000 clones, 80% to 95% detected once. The J gene is TRBJ1-4, the V gene TRBV10-3; D remains unclear. Sequencing was performed on CD4+ T cells sorted from blood. This TCR was sampled from a human donor in good health. For the CDR3, the DNA is TGTGCCACTCGACCAGGAGGGAGTAATGAAAAACTGTTTTTT. The encoded protein is CATRPGGSNEKLFF.